This TCR beta chain was sequenced for a study of OX40 agonist ivuxolimab in advanced cancers. Study information: Patients received intravenous ivuxolimab every 2 weeks at 0.01 to 10 mg/kg.

Of note for this clone: Its specificity is not known.

Study outcomes and limitations: In CD8+ T cells, expanded clones were on average more numerous than in CD4+. The CD4+ and CD8+ T cells in the blood had expanded clonally by week 6 at 0.1 to 3.0 mg/kg.

Method: immunoSEQ multiplex PCR; TCRdb's copy keeps in-frame clones and lacks some. Of about 46,000 clones listed, 88% are singletons. Germline assignment: CDR1 SGHAT and CDR2 FQNNGV. CDR3 length: 18 amino acids. Trimming left V 7 bases short and J 1 base short, with 22 bases between. Prior autoimmune disease or systemic immunosuppression barred patients. This material consisted of CD4+ or CD8+ T cells sorted from blood, taken in a trial of the OX40 agonist ivuxolimab. This sequence originates from an adult with an advanced solid tumor such as melanoma, head and neck, liver or kidney cancer. The V and J genes are TRBV11-2 and TRBJ2-2; D possibly matches TRBD1 or TRBD2 (5 bases each). The DNA of the CDR3 is TGTGCCAGCACCAAGAAAGTGTCGGGGCTAGTGAACACCGGGGAGCTGTTTTTT. Its translation: CASTKKVSGLVNTGELFF.